Sequencing of this TCR beta chain was carried out in a study of tumor-infiltrating lymphocytes in primary liver carcinoma. On this clonotype itself: A junction end diverges from the germline sequence, so it may reflect a read error.

Per the germline V gene, CDR1 is SGHVS and CDR2 is FQNEAQ. This CDR3 comprises 16 residues. Extraction of RNA together with DNA used roughly 20-33 mg of unsorted bulk tissue. TCR beta cDNA was reverse-transcribed from about 500 ng of total RNA. The reaction used a constant-region primer and ProtoScript II reverse transcriptase. Sequencing libraries for TCR beta derived from three nested multiplex PCR rounds that used slightly modified ARM-PCR. Use of TRBV1-TRBV30 forward primers with a C-beta reverse primer characterized the first two PCR rounds, which lasted around 11 cycles each. TCRdb re-called the multiplex PCR reads with MiXCR, one entry per CDR3 protein. The data contain 100,000 or so distinct CDR3 sequences, approximately 70% of them singletons.

The specimen sequenced was liver tumor tissue from sampling region 2. Subset reported: tumor region T2, inferior pole. V usage is TRBV7-8 and J usage is TRBJ2-2; 8 nucleotides line up with TRBD1. The sequence derives from a woman aged 55-70 years with primary liver carcinoma and hepatitis B virus infection. The CDR3 sequence is CSSSLQGDSNTGELFF. DNA for the CDR3: TGTTCCAGCAGCTTACAGGGGGACTCCAACACCGGGGAGCTGTTTTTT. The full variable domain, rest sourced from reference TRBV7-8 and TRBJ2-2, is GAGVSQSPRYKVAKRGQDVALRCDPISGHVSLFWYQQALGQGPEFLTYFQNEAQLDKSGLPSDRFFAERPEGSVSTLKIQRTQQEDSAVYLCSSSLQGDSNTGELFFGEGSRLTVL.